These 20 T cell receptor beta chains share one sample of origin, sequenced in a study of T cells in Graves' hyperthyroidism and ophthalmopathy. Amplification of TCR beta CDR3 regions was performed using RNA transcripts as template. RT-PCR in the first round (using the HTBI primer set) targeted the TCR CDR3. TCRdb independently ran MiXCR on the multiplex PCR reads; one entry per CDR3 protein. Here the sample spans 650,000 to 700,000 distinct CDR3 sequences, 15% to 20% being singletons. The material sequenced was blood. These TCRs come from a man aged 45 to 65 with Graves' hyperthyroidism.

The chain is built from TRBV4-3 and TRBJ2-1; 7 bases align to TRBD1. This CDR3 is built from 17 residues. V was pared by 1 base and J by 7 bases, with 13 bases of the junction left unmatched. The germline gives CDR1 LGHNA, CDR2 YSLEER. The CDR3 loop is CASSQGVGGHPRNEQFF. For the CDR3, the DNA is TGCGCCAGCAGCCAAGGGGTAGGGGGCCACCCGAGGAATGAGCAGTTCTTC.

This chain connects TRBV13 to TRBJ2-7; 7 nucleotides agree with TRBD2. This CDR3 spans 19 amino acids. V trimming: 3 bases; J trimming: 2 bases; junction bases outside the gene matches: 19. The germline V gene has CDR1 PRHDT and CDR2 FYEKMQ (reference sequence). The CDR3 region is CASSFSVGGSARKTYEQYF. For the CDR3, the DNA is TGTGCCAGCAGCTTTTCGGTCGGGGGGTCCGCGAGAAAGACCTACGAGCAGTACTTC.

The rearrangement joins TRBV30 to TRBJ1-2, with TRBD1 matching 8 bases. CDR3 length: 15 amino acids. Per the germline V gene, CDR1 is GTSNPN and CDR2 is SVGIG (reference sequence). Germline trimming cut 0 bases from V and 4 bases from J; bases unmatched to any gene: 7. CDR3 sequence: CAWSVRAGGVYGYTF. In nucleotides, the CDR3 is TGTGCCTGGAGTGTACGGGCAGGGGGCGTCTATGGCTACACCTTC.

This clonotype has at least ten counts. The V call is TRBV6-5, the J call TRBJ1-1; 7 bases match TRBD1. Looked up from germline, CDR1 is MNHEY and CDR2 is SVGAGI. The ends lost 2 bases at V and 4 bases at J; junction bases unmatched: 4. The CDR3 has 14 amino acids. The CDR3 here is CASSYPQGSTEAFF. The CDR3, as DNA: TGTGCCAGCAGTTACCCACAGGGGAGCACTGAAGCTTTCTTT.

The rearrangement links TRBV20-1 to TRBJ2-4; the D gene is possibly TRBD2 (5 bases). Germline lookup yields CDR1 DFQATT and CDR2 SNEGSKA (reference sequence). The CDR3 extends over 15 amino acids. V was shortened by 3 bases and J by 7 bases, with 19 bases between the two germline ends. The CDR3 loop is CSARAGFDPSNIQYF. CDR3 in DNA: TGCAGTGCTAGGGCGGGTTTTGACCCCTCGAACATTCAGTACTTC.

In this sample, this clonotype turned up once. The J gene is TRBJ2-4, the V gene TRBV28, with D possibly being TRBD1 (6 bases). The germline gives CDR1 MDHEN, CDR2 SYDVKM. The CDR3 sequence is 15 residues long. V lost 4 bases and J lost 8, with 18 bases in between. The CDR3 sequence: CASSSKRAGEYIQYF. CDR3 nucleotides: TGTGCCAGCAGTTCAAAACGGGCAGGGGAATACATTCAGTACTTC.

This clonotype was counted many times. This sequence joins TRBV20-1 and TRBJ2-3, with 13 bases matching TRBD2. J lost 2 bases, V lost 1 base, and 3 bases had no gene match. CDR3 size: 16 residues. Germline V gene lookup returns CDR1 DFQATT and CDR2 SNEGSKA (reference sequence). The CDR3 DNA is TGCAGTGCTAGAGGGGGACTAGCGGGGACCACAGATACGCAGTATTTT. Amino acid sequence: CSARGGLAGTTDTQYF.

In its sample, this clonotype was seen many times. V and J are TRBV27 and TRBJ2-2; maybe TRBD1 (5 bases). The V gene lost 8 bases and the J gene lost 5 bases, with 15 bases spanning the gap. Germline V gene sequence: CDR1 MNHEY, CDR2 SMNVEV (reference sequence). The CDR3 runs 14 residues. DNA of the CDR3: TGTGCCAGCTTAGGGAAGGGGTATACCGGGGAGCTGTTTTTT. It yields the protein CASLGKGYTGELFF.

This clonotype was observed once. The rearrangement joins TRBV29-1 to TRBJ2-3; 9 nucleotides agree with TRBD1. The CDR3 contains 15 residues. CDR1 and CDR2 from the germline V gene are SQVTM and ANQGSEA. V was clipped by 2 bases and J by 4 bases; unmatched bases: 7. The CDR3 bases are TGCAGCGTTGAACGTGGGACAGGGTTGGCAGATACGCAGTATTTT. The encoded protein is CSVERGTGLADTQYF.

The DNA of the CDR3 is TGTGCCAGCAGTTCCTCAGGAGGACTTAGGTTCTACGAGCAGTACTTC. This encodes CASSSSGGLRFYEQYF. The chain couples TRBV28 to TRBJ2-7, with a weak D call TRBD2 (5 bases). Trimming removed 4 bases at V and 3 bases at J, with 19 bases between. Per the germline V gene, CDR1 is MDHEN and CDR2 is SYDVKM. The CDR3 is 16 amino acids. The full variable domain, in which reference TRBV28 and TRBJ2-7 provide the parts outside the CDR3, is DVKVTQSSRYLVKRTGEKVFLECVQDMDHENMFWYRQDPGLGLRLIYFSYDVKMKEKGDIPEGYSVSREKKERFSLILESASTNQTSMYLCASSSSGGLRFYEQYFGPGTRLTVT.

This clonotype showed up many times. The rearrangement uses TRBV6-1 and TRBJ1-1, with 8 bases lining up with TRBD1. From germline, CDR1 is MNHNS and CDR2 SASEGT. V lost 5 bases to trimming and J lost 2 bases; unmatched junction nucleotides: 10. This CDR3 spans 16 amino acids. For the CDR3, the DNA is TGTGCCAGCAGTTCCAGGGGGCGGGAGCTAAACACTGAAGCTTTCTTT. Protein sequence: CASSSRGRELNTEAFF.

This clonotype has ten or more counts. The chain carries TRBV6-1 and TRBJ1-1; D is undetermined. Between the trimmed V and J ends, which lost 1 base and 3 bases, there was a span of 9 bases. The V gene's germline CDR1 is MNHNS and CDR2 SASEGT. CDR3 length: 14 residues. CDR3 amino acids: CASSEDPGHTEAFF. The CDR3 region has the DNA TGTGCCAGCAGTGAAGATCCCGGGCACACTGAAGCTTTCTTT.

In its sample, this clonotype was seen a few times. The V and J genes are TRBV18 and TRBJ2-5, with D possibly TRBD2 on 5 matching bases. With 2 bases removed from V and 5 bases from J, the gap between germline ends came to 15 bases. The length of the CDR3 is 15 residues. CDR1 and CDR2 (germline): KGHSH, LQKENI. The CDR3 spells CASSPRRLAGETQYF. The DNA for the CDR3 is TGTGCCAGCTCACCAAGGCGCCTAGCCGGTGAGACCCAGTACTTC. Supplemented by reference TRBV18 and TRBJ2-5, the full variable domain reads NAGVMQNPRHLVRRRGQEARLRCSPMKGHSHVYWYRQLPEEGLKFMVYLQKENIIDESGMPKERFSAEFPKEGPSILRIQQVVRGDSAAYFCASSPRRLAGETQYFGPGTRLLVL.

The table lists this clonotype with a few counts. V usage is TRBV10-2 and J usage is TRBJ2-7; weak D call: TRBD1 (5 bases). V was cut by 0 bases and J by 6 bases, with 12 bases left in between. The CDR3 totals 14 residues. The germline V gene has CDR1 WSHSY and CDR2 SAAADI. CDR3: CASSESSRVSEQYF. The CDR3 nucleotides are TGCGCCAGCAGTGAGTCGAGCAGGGTAAGCGAGCAGTACTTC.

A remark on this clonotype: A read error may be the cause here, since a much bigger clone is one base away. V gene TRBV2 combines with J gene TRBJ1-5; D is ambiguous. Trimming cost V 3 bases and J 9 bases, with 12 bases left between them. The CDR3 extends over 13 amino acids. Germline lookup yields CDR1 SNHLY and CDR2 FYNNEI. Here the CDR3 DNA reads TGTGCCAGCAGTGATCAATGGAGTCGGCCCCAGCATTTT. This encodes CASSDQWSRPQHF. Together with reference TRBV2 and TRBJ1-5, the CDR3 gives the full variable domain: EPEVTQTPSHQVTQMGQEVILRCVPISNHLYFYWYRQILGQKVEFLVSFYNNEISEKSEIFDDQFSVERPDGSNFTLKIRSTKLEDSAMYFCASSDQWSRPQHFGDGTRLSIL.

The chain combines TRBV7-2 with TRBJ2-7; 8 bases are shared with TRBD2. The trim removed 5 bases at V and 3 bases at J, leaving 9 bases unmatched. The CDR3 loop spans 15 amino acids. CDR1 SGHTA and CDR2 FQGNSA come from the germline V gene. The CDR3 coding sequence is TGTGCCAGCAGCCAACGTACTAGCGGAATCTACGAGCAGTACTTC. It encodes CASSQRTSGIYEQYF.

The chain couples TRBV2 to TRBJ2-5; 11 bases agree with TRBD2. CDR1 is SNHLY and CDR2 is FYNNEI in the germline V gene. V was clipped by 5 bases and J by 5 bases; unmatched bases: 16. This CDR3 comprises 18 residues. The CDR3 DNA reads TGTGCCAGCAGTATCCCCATTCTTAGCGGGAGGGCAGATGAGACCCAGTACTTC. Amino acids: CASSIPILSGRADETQYF.

V gene TRBV28 combines with J gene TRBJ2-3; D might be TRBD2 (5 bases). The CDR3 consists of 14 residues. Trimming left V 5 bases short and J 4 bases short, with 13 bases between. Germline CDR1 reads MDHEN; CDR2 reads SYDVKM. The CDR3 region is CASSLPGEPDTQYF. CDR3 DNA sequence: TGTGCCAGCAGTCTACCCGGGGAGCCAGATACGCAGTATTTT.

This clonotype was detected ten times or more. The V and J genes are TRBV2 and TRBJ2-3, with 10 bases fitting TRBD2. V dropped 6 bases and J dropped 2; count of bases not matched to a gene: 17. In germline, CDR1 is SNHLY, CDR2 FYNNEI. CDR3 length equals 19 residues. CDR3: CASRDNIRTSGYNTDTQYF. The CDR3 DNA sequence: TGTGCCAGCAGAGACAACATACGGACTAGCGGATATAACACAGATACGCAGTATTTT.

This clonotype was seen at least ten times. The rearrangement joins TRBV10-3 to TRBJ1-1, with 7 bases that match TRBD1. The germline V gene encodes CDR1 ENHRY and CDR2 SYGVKD. Trimming took 5 bases from V and 3 from J; bases not matched to a gene: 6. The CDR3 is 14 amino acids. CDR3 in DNA: TGTGCCATCAGTTCCCAGGGGGTGGACACTGAAGCTTTCTTT. It codes for CAISSQGVDTEAFF.